This T cell receptor (beta chain) was sequenced during a study of blood T cell repertoires in COVID-19 (dated by TCRdb to 2018 to 2021). Study-level background: The collaborator samples originated in the United States, Italy and Spain and spanned the acute and convalescent phases of COVID-19. The prospective study material was composed of cDNA or gDNA derived from T cells, B-cell-depleted T cells, or PBMCs. Subjects who had been exposed to COVID-19, were actively infected with it, or had recovered from it provided the deeply sampled blood TCRbeta repertoires that made up the dataset. A freely available public database, intended as a resource for researchers studying the immune response to SARS-CoV-2, is where the repertoires were released. Samples came from the ongoing ImmuneRACE study (first 160 participants) plus 1,254 subjects from 6 global collaborators. Nearly every sample came with metadata listing a de-identified subject ID, COVID-19 status, age in years and sex. Where available, HLA class I and class II types were taken from metadata supplied by the sample provider and were not determined by assay-based typing.

TCRbeta CDR3 regions were amplified from genomic DNA by means of the immunoSEQ Assay, a bias-controlled multiplex PCR. The authors' pipeline ran thus. The number of nucleated cells in each sample was estimated by amplification of reference gene primers within the assay. To quantify the absolute abundance of each unique TCRbeta CDR3 rearrangement, sequence reads were collapsed and filtered. Productive Simpson clonality was computed per sample as the square root of Simpson's diversity index over productive rearrangements. Not all clones reach the TCRdb copy of this immuneACCESS table, which keeps in-frame sequences only. Checked studies attribute under half of the gap to unresolved V genes and leave the rest unexplained. The V and J calls and clone size were taken over from that table, and D and trimming were inferred from the DNA. The sample table shows some 120,000 clones, and about 89% are seen once. Approximately 3.3% of the sample is taken by the ten largest.

As regards this clone: Its recognized antigen is unknown. No much larger clonotype is one base removed from it; base qualities were not supplied.

Collaborating institutions collected whole blood in K2EDTA tubes following their own protocols. Collaborator samples were shipped for TCRbeta analysis as frozen whole blood, isolated PBMCs, or DNA extracted from either sample type. The research as a whole found: The quantity of clinical and demographic metadata differed by source and by participant and was supplied without curation.

At the junction V is shortened by 3 bases and J by 0 bases, with 11 bases in between. The CDR3 runs 15 amino acids, cysteine and phenylalanine included. Kept here is only the CDR3 DNA, which spans 45 bases and is read in frame from base 1. The chain employs TRBV23-1 and TRBJ1-2, with the D gene too uncertain to name. TRBV23-1 is classed as an ORF, of uncertain function. The sequence derives from a woman aged 55 to 70 with acute or convalescent COVID-19. The specimen sequenced was peripheral blood. The DNA sequence is as follows: TGCGCCAGCAGTCACCAATCCCCCCCTAACTATGGCTACACCTTC. Its protein product is CASSHQSPPNYGYTF.